A selection of T cell receptor beta chains follows, all from one sample in a study of cytomegalovirus exposure and HLA in healthy donors. TCRdb keeps only in-frame clones here, not all; method: immunoSEQ multiplex PCR. This table has about 180,000 clones, approximately 79% appearing once. Sequencing used PBMCs. Receptors originate from a woman aged 35 to 49 in good health and CMV-seronegative. The CDR3 runs from the conserved cysteine through the conserved F or W. A D gene is named only where the DNA matches it firmly. Not every row has a clone size; where given, it reads once, few, many or a size class.

v_gene	abundance	j_gene	d_gene	CDR3aa	CDR3nt
TRBV5-4	NA	TRBJ1-2	NA	CASNRGGSYGYTF	TGTGCCAGCAACCGGGGGGGATCCTATGGCTACACCTTC
TRBV7-2	NA	TRBJ2-3	TRBD2	CASRRSGATDTQYF	TGTGCCAGCAGGCGCAGCGGGGCCACAGATACGCAGTATTTT
TRBV29-1	NA	TRBJ1-5	NA	CSAADSSNQPQHF	TGCAGCGCCGCCGACAGCAGCAATCAGCCCCAGCATTTT
TRBV7-2	NA	TRBJ2-4	NA	CASSLSSGQGAKNIQYF	TGTGCCAGCAGCTTAAGCTCGGGGCAGGGGGCCAAAAACATTCAGTACTTC
TRBV13	NA	TRBJ1-1	NA	CASSYRTCAAFF	TGTGCCAGCAGCTACAGGACCTGTGCGGCTTTCTTT
TRBV5-1	NA	TRBJ1-1	TRBD1	CASSPHPGGASEAFF	TGCGCCAGCAGCCCTCACCCAGGGGGCGCCTCTGAAGCTTTCTTT
TRBV5-1	NA	TRBJ1-1	NA	CASSLNYPRGGTEAFF	TGCGCCAGCAGCCTAAACTACCCCCGGGGGGGCACTGAAGCTTTCTTT
TRBV6-1	NA	TRBJ1-6	NA	CASSSILDSPLHF	TGTGCCAGCAGTTCAATTCTAGATTCACCCCTCCACTTT
TRBV11-2	NA	TRBJ1-5	TRBD1	CASSLRQGDPNQPQHF	TGTGCCAGCAGCCTTCGACAGGGGGATCCCAATCAGCCCCAGCATTTT
TRBV7-9	once	TRBJ1-1	NA	CASSLSQLNTEAFF	TGTGCCAGCAGCTTGTCACAGTTGAACACTGAAGCTTTCTTT
TRBV4-3	NA	TRBJ2-7	NA	CASSPGGRGEQYF	TGCGCCAGCAGCCCCGGCGGTAGAGGTGAGCAGTACTTC
TRBV7-7	NA	TRBJ2-1	NA	CASSSSLSSYNEQFF	TGTGCTAGCAGCTCAAGTCTTAGCTCCTACAATGAGCAGTTCTTC
TRBV27	NA	TRBJ2-2	TRBD2	CASRSSGGAIPGELFF	TGTGCCAGCAGGTCGAGCGGGGGGGCTATCCCCGGGGAGCTGTTTTTT
TRBV9	NA	TRBJ1-1	TRBD1	CASSATGVPEAFF	TGTGCCAGCAGTGCGACAGGGGTGCCTGAAGCTTTCTTT
TRBV10-3	few	TRBJ1-1	TRBD1	CAIGGQGLNTEAFF	TGTGCCATCGGGGGACAGGGGCTGAACACTGAAGCTTTCTTT
TRBV21-1	NA	TRBJ1-4	NA	CASRRVGLYANEKLFF	TGTGCCAGCAGACGTGTGGGACTTTATGCTAATGAAAAACTGTTTTTT
TRBV5-6	few	TRBJ1-1	NA	CASSLSGTKNTEAFF	TGTGCCAGCAGCTTGTCCGGGACAAAGAACACTGAAGCTTTCTTT
TRBV9	NA	TRBJ2-1	NA	CASSVGHSANNEQFF	TGTGCCAGCAGCGTAGGTCACAGTGCAAACAATGAGCAGTTCTTC
TRBV19	NA	TRBJ1-3	NA	CASSMWSGLSGNTIYF	TGTGCCAGTAGTATGTGGTCCGGTCTCTCTGGAAACACCATATATTTT
TRBV4-2	few	TRBJ2-7	NA	CASSQGVRAGEGYEQYF	TGTGCCAGCAGCCAAGGGGTGAGGGCAGGGGAGGGCTACGAGCAGTACTTC
TRBV2	NA	TRBJ2-1	TRBD2	CASRTSGGSSSYNEQFF	TGTGCCAGCAGAACTAGCGGGGGTTCTAGCTCCTACAATGAGCAGTTCTTC
TRBV6-6	NA	TRBJ2-7	NA	CASSYAVTGGGEQYF	TGTGCCAGCAGTTACGCCGTCACGGGGGGCGGCGAGCAGTACTTC
TRBV30	NA	TRBJ1-1	NA	CAWTSGQNTEAFF	TGTGCCTGGACCTCAGGCCAGAACACTGAAGCTTTCTTT
TRBV7-8	NA	TRBJ2-7	TRBD1	CASSLVGTGGWQYF	TGTGCCAGCAGCTTAGTGGGGACAGGGGGCTGGCAGTACTTC
TRBV28	NA	TRBJ2-3	NA	CASSLLDSKGGDTQYF	TGTGCCAGCAGTTTACTGGACTCCAAAGGGGGAGATACGCAGTATTTT
TRBV7-9	NA	TRBJ2-2	NA	CASSSFRGGTGELFF	TGTGCCAGCAGCTCGTTTCGTGGAGGCACCGGGGAGCTGTTTTTT
TRBV25-1	once	TRBJ1-2	TRBD1	CASSEARDRGVRNYGYTF	TGTGCCAGCAGTGAAGCGCGAGACAGGGGGGTCAGAAACTATGGCTACACCTTC
TRBV4-3	NA	TRBJ1-5	NA	CASSQDLGSSNQPQHF	TGCGCCAGCAGCCAAGATCTCGGGAGTTCCAATCAGCCCCAGCATTTT
TRBV18	NA	TRBJ2-3	NA	CASSPFRLRSGTDTQYF	TGTGCCAGCTCACCTTTTCGACTGAGGTCTGGCACAGATACGCAGTATTTT
TRBV7-9	NA	TRBJ2-7	NA	CASSTAGQAHYEQYF	TGTGCCAGCAGCACAGCGGGACAGGCCCACTACGAGCAGTACTTC
TRBV5-6	NA	TRBJ2-7	NA	CASSFAPDSSYEQYF	TGTGCCAGCAGCTTTGCTCCGGACAGCTCCTACGAGCAGTACTTC
TRBV5-3	once	TRBJ2-7	NA	CARSPRTGTYEQYF	TGTGCCAGAAGCCCTCGGACTGGAACCTACGAGCAGTACTTC
TRBV7-6	NA	TRBJ2-1	NA	CASSPGPYNEQFF	TGTGCCAGCAGCCCAGGGCCTTACAATGAGCAGTTCTTC
TRBV30	NA	TRBJ1-2	NA	CAHPRGDNYGYTF	TGTGCCCACCCTCGCGGGGACAACTATGGCTACACCTTC
TRBV6-5	NA	TRBJ2-7	TRBD1	CASSWTGEYEQYF	TGTGCCAGCAGTTGGACAGGGGAATACGAGCAGTACTTC
TRBV30	NA	TRBJ1-6	TRBD1	CAWSQGARNSPLHF	TGTGCCTGGTCCCAGGGGGCTCGTAATTCACCCCTCCACTTT
TRBV11-3	once	TRBJ2-2	NA	CASSGERGGELFF	TGTGCCAGCAGCGGAGAACGGGGCGGGGAGCTGTTTTTT
TRBV29-1	NA	TRBJ2-1	TRBD2	CSVGVGRPSYNEQFF	TGCAGCGTTGGGGTCGGGAGGCCCTCCTACAATGAGCAGTTCTTC
TRBV4-3	few	TRBJ1-2	NA	CASSQSRTSGLYGYTF	TGCGCCAGCAGCCAATCAAGGACATCGGGCCTCTATGGCTACACCTTC
TRBV7-9	NA	TRBJ2-5	NA	CASSGDGGAETQYF	TGTGCCAGCAGCGGGGACGGGGGAGCCGAGACCCAGTACTTC
TRBV18	NA	TRBJ1-2	TRBD1	CASSPRDRGNYGYTF	TGTGCCAGCTCACCAAGAGACAGGGGCAACTATGGCTACACCTTC
TRBV27	few	TRBJ2-4	NA	CASSSRQVEAKNIQYF	TGTGCCAGCAGTTCCCGCCAAGTAGAAGCCAAAAACATTCAGTACTTC
TRBV7-6	NA	TRBJ1-2	NA	CASSLEGTHGYTF	TGTGCCAGCAGCTTAGAAGGGACTCATGGCTACACCTTC
TRBV9	NA	TRBJ2-7	NA	CASSVADSSYEQYF	TGTGCCAGCAGCGTAGCTGACAGCTCCTACGAGCAGTACTTC
TRBV7-9	NA	TRBJ1-1	NA	CASSLGATEAFF	TGTGCCAGCAGCTTAGGCGCTACTGAAGCTTTCTTT
TRBV7-9	NA	TRBJ1-5	NA	CASSEDWQQPQHF	TGTGCCAGCAGCGAGGACTGGCAGCAGCCCCAGCATTTT
TRBV28	NA	TRBJ1-1	NA	CASSIADGLLEAFF	TGTGCCAGCAGCATCGCCGACGGACTCCTTGAAGCTTTCTTT
TRBV5-1	NA	TRBJ2-7	TRBD1	CASSPHPQGATYEQYF	TGCGCCAGCAGCCCTCATCCGCAGGGGGCGACGTACGAGCAGTACTTC
TRBV9	NA	TRBJ2-5	TRBD2	CASSFRLAGGLETQYF	TGTGCCAGCAGCTTTCGACTAGCGGGGGGGTTAGAGACCCAGTACTTC
TRBV6-1	NA	TRBJ1-2	TRBD1	CASSRGTGTDYGYTF	TGTGCCAGCAGTCGCGGGACAGGGACGGACTATGGCTACACCTTC